This TCR beta chain was obtained from a study of neurological immune-mediated disorders. The length of the CDR3 is 15 residues. Germline CDR1 is SGHRS and CDR2 is YFSETQ. V lost 8 bases, J lost 0 bases, and 17 bases lay in between. TCRdb called the 5' RACE reads again in MiXCR, with one record for every CDR3 protein. The sample consists of about 40,000 distinct CDR3 sequences, 3% to 3.5% of them appearing once. This clonotype was picked up many times. Its antigen is still unknown. Time point meaning: longitudinal time-point 1 (baseline). PBMCs stored at -80 C, numbering 2 million, were the origin of the unsorted libraries. Findings and caveats of the study: One related-CDR3 cluster, found by phylogenetic grouping, held repertoires of 18 of 34 multiple sclerosis patients and is a possible signature. No CDR3 amino acid sequences recurred among expanded clones across subjects, suggesting private repertoires in all groups.

Input material: PBMCs. The rearrangement uses TRBV5-1 and TRBJ1-1; TRBD1 is a possible D gene (5 bases). The origin of this receptor is a woman aged 55-69 years with multiple sclerosis. The chain's CDR3 is CASKGQLNMNTEAFF. CDR3 DNA sequence: TGCGCCAGTAAGGGGCAACTCAATATGAACACTGAAGCTTTCTTT.